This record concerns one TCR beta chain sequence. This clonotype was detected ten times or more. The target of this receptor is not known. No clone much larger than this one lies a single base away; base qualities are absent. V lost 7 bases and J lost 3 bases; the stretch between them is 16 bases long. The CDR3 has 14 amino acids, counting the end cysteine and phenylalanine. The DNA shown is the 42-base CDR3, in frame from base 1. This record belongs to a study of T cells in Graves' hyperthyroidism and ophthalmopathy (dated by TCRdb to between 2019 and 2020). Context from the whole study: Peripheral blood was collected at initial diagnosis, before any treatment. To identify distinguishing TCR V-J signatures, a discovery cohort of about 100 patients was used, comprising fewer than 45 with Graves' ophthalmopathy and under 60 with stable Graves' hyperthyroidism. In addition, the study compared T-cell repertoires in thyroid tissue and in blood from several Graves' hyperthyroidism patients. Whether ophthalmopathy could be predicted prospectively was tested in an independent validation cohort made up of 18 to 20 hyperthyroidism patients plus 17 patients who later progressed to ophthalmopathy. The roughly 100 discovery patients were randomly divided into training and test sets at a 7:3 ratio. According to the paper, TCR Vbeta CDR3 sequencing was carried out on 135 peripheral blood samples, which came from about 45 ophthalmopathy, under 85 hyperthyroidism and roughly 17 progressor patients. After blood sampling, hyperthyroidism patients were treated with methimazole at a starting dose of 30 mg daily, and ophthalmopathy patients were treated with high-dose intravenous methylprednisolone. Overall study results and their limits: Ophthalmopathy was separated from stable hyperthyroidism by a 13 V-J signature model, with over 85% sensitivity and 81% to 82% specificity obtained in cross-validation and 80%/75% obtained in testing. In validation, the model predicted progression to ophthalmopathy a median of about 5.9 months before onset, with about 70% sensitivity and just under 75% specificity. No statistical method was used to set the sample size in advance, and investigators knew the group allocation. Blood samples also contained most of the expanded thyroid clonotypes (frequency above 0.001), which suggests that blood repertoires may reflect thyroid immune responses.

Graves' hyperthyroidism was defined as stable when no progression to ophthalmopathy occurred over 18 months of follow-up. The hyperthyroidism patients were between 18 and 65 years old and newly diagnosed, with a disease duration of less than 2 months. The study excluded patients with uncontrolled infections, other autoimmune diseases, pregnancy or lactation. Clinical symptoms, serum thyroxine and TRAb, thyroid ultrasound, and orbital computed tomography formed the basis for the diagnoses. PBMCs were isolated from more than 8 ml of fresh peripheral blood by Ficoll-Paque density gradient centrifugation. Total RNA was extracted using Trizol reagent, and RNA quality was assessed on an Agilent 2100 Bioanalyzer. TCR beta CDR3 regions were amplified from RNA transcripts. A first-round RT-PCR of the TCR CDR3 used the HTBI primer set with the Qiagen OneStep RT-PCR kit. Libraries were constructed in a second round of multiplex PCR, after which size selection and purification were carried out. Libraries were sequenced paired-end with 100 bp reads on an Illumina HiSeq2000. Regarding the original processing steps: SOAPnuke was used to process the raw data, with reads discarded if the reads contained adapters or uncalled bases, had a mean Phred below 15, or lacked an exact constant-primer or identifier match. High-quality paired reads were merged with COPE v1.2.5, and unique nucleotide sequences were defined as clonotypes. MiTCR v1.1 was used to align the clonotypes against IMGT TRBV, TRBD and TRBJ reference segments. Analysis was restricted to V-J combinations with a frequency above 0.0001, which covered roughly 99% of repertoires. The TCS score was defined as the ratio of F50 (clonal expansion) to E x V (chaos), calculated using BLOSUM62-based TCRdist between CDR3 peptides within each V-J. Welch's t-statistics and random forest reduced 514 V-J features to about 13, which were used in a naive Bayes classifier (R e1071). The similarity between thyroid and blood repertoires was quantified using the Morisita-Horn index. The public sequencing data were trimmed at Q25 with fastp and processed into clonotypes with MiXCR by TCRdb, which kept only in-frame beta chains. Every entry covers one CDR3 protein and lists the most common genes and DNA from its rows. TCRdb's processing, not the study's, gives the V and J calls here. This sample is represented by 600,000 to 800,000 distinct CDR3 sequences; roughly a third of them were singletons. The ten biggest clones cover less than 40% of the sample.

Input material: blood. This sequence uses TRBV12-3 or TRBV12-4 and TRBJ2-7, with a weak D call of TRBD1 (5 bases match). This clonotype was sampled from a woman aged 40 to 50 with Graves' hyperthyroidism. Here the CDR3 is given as CASTDRLYYYEQYF. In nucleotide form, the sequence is TGTGCCAGCACCGACAGACTGTATTACTACGAGCAGTACTTC.